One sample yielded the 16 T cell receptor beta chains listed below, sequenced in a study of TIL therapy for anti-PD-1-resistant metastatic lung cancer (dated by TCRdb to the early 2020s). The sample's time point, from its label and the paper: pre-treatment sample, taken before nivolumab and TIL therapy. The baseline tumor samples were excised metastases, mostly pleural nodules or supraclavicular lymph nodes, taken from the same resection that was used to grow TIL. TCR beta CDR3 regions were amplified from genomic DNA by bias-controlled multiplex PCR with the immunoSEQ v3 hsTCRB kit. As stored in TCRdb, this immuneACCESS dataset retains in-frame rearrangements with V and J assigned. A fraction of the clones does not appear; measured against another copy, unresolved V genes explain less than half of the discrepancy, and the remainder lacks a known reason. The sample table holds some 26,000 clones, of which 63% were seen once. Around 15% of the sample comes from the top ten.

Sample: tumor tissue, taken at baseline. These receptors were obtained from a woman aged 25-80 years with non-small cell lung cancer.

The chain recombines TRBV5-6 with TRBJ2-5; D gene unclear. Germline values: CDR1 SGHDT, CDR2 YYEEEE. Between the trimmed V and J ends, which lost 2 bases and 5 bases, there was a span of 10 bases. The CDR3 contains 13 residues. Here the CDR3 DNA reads TGTGCCAGCAGCTTATTCCCCCGTGAGACCCAGTACTTC. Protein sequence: CASSLFPRETQYF.

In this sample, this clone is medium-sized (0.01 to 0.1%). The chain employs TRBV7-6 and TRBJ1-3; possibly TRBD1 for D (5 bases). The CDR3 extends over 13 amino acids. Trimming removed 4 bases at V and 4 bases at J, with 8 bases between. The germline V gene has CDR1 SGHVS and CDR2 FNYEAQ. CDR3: CASSSRGGNTIYF. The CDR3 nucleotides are TGTGCCAGCAGCTCCCGGGGGGGAAACACCATATATTTT.

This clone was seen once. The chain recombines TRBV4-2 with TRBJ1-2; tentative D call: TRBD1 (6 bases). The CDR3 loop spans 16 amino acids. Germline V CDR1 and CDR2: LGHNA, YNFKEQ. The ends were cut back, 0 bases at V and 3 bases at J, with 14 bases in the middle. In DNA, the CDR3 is TGTGCCAGCAGCCAAGATGGGGGGGGCGCCGACTATGGCTACACCTTC. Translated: CASSQDGGGADYGYTF.

Written as DNA, the CDR3 is TGTGCCAGCAGTTTACGGCTATCCGGGACAGATACGCAGTATTTT. Translating it yields CASSLRLSGTDTQYF. The chain combines TRBV27 with TRBJ2-3; unclear D gene. The CDR3 contains 15 residues. Trimming took off 2 bases at V and 3 bases at J, with 12 bases between the two ends. In germline, CDR1 is MNHEY, CDR2 SMNVEV (reference sequence).

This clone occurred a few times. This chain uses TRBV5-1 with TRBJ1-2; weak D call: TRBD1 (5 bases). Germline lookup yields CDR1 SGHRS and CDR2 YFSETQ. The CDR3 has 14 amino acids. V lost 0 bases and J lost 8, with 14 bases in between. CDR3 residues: CASSLGGQLFGYTF. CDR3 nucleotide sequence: TGCGCCAGCAGCTTGGGGGGCCAGTTGTTCGGCTACACCTTC.

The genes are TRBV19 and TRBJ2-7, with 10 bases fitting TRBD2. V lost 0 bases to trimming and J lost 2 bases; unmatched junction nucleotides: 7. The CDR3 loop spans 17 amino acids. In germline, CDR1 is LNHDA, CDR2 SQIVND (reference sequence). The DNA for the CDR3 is TGTGCCAGTAGTATAGACTTTAGCGGGAGGACACCCTACGAGCAGTACTTC. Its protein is CASSIDFSGRTPYEQYF.

The CDR3 protein is CASSAGPSSYNEQFF. The CDR3 coding sequence is TGTGCCAGCAGTGCCGGGCCAAGCTCCTACAATGAGCAGTTCTTC. This rearrangement joins TRBV6-4 to TRBJ2-1; no firm D call. Germline-derived CDR1 and CDR2 are MRHNA and SNTAGT. V lost 4 bases and J 0 bases, leaving 10 bases between the germline ends. The CDR3 runs to 15 residues.

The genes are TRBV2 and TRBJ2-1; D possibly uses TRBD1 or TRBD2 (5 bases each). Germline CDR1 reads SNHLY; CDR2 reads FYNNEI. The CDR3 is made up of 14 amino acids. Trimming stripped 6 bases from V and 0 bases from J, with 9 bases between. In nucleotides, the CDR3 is TGTGCCAGCAGGGGACCGAGCTCCTACAATGAGCAGTTCTTC. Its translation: CASRGPSSYNEQFF.

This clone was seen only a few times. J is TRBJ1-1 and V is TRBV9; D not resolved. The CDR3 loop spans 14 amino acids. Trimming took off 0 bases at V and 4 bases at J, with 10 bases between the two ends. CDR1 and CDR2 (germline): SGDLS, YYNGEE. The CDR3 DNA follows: TGTGCCAGCAGCGTAGATGCGGGAGGCACTGAAGCTTTCTTT. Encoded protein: CASSVDAGGTEAFF.

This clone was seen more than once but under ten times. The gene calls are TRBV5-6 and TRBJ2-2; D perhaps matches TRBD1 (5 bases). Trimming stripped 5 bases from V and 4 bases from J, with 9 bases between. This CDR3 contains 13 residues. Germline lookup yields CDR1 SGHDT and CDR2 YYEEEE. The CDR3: CASRDTSTGELFF. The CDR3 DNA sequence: TGTGCCAGCAGGGACACCTCCACCGGGGAGCTGTTTTTT.

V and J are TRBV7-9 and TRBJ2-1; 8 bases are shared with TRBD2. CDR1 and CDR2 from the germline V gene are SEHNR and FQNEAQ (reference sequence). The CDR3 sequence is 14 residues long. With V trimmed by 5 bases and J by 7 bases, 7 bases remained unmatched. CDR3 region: CASSKPGLVNEQFF. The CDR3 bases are TGTGCCAGCAGCAAACCGGGACTAGTAAATGAGCAGTTCTTC.

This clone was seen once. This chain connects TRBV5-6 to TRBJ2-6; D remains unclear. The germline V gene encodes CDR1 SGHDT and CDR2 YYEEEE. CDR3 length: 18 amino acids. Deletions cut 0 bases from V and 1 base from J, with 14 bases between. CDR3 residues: CASSLGETRRSGANVLTF. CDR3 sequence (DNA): TGTGCCAGCAGCTTGGGAGAAACCCGCCGATCTGGGGCCAACGTCCTGACTTTC.

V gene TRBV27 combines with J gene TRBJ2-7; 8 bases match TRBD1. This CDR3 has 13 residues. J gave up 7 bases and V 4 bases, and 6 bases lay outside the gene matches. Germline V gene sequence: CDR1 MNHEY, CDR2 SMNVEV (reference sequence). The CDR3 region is CASSSQGAREQYF. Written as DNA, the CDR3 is TGTGCCAGCAGTTCCCAGGGGGCGCGGGAGCAGTACTTC.

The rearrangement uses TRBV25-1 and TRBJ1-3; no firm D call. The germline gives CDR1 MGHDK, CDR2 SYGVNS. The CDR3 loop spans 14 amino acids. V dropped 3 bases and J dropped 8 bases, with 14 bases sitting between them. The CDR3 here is CASSDPRDVHTIYF. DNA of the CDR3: TGTGCCAGCAGTGATCCCAGAGACGTTCACACCATATATTTT. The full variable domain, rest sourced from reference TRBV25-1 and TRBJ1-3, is EADIYQTPRYLVIGTGKKITLECSQTMGHDKMYWYQQDPGMELHLIHYSYGVNSTEKGDLSSESTVSRIRTEHFPLTLESARPSHTSQYLCASSDPRDVHTIYFGEGSWLTVV.

The CDR3 DNA reads TGTGCCAGCAGACTAGCGGGTAGCACAGATACGCAGTATTTT. Its protein is CASRLAGSTDTQYF. The chain couples TRBV2 to TRBJ2-3; 9 bases fit TRBD2. The CDR3 runs to 14 residues. Germline V gene sequence: CDR1 SNHLY, CDR2 FYNNEI. The ends lost 6 bases at V and 0 bases at J; junction bases unmatched: 1.

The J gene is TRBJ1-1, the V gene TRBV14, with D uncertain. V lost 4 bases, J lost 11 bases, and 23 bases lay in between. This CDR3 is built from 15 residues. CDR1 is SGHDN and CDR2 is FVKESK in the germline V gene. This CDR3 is CASSPAGYAPLRAFF. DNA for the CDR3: TGTGCCAGCAGCCCGGCCGGGTACGCTCCTCTTCGTGCTTTCTTT.